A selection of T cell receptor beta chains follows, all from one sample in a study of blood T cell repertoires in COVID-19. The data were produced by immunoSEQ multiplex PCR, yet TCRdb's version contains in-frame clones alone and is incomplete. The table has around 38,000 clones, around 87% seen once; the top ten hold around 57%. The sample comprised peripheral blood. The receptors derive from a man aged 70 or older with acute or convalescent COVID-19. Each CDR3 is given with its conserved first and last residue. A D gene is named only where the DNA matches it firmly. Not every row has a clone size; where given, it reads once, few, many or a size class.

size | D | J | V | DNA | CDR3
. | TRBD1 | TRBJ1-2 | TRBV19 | TGTGCCAGTAGTATCAGGGGGCGTGACTATGGCTACACCTTC | CASSIRGRDYGYTF
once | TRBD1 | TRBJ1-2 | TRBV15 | TGTGCCACCAGCAGGCCGGACAGGGTGTATGGCTACACCTTC | CATSRPDRVYGYTF
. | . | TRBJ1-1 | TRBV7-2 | TGTGCCAGCAGCCCTGTACTGGGGGCAGCTTTCTTT | CASSPVLGAAFF
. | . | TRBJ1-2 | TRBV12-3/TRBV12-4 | TGTGCCAGCAGTCTCCTTACAACGGGGGGCTACACCTTC | CASSLLTTGGYTF
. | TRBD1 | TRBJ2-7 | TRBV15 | TGTGCCACCAGCAGCAGATTTGGACAGGGAAACTACGAGCAGTACTTC | CATSSRFGQGNYEQYF
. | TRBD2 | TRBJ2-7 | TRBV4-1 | TGCGCCAGCAGCCCACTAGCGGGAGATTACGAGCAGTACTTC | CASSPLAGDYEQYF
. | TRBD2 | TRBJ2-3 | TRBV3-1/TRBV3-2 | TGTGCCAGCAGCCAAGGGGCTAGCGGGGGGGCCTCAGATACGCAGTATTTT | CASSQGASGGASDTQYF
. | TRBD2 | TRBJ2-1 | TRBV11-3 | TGTGCCAGCAGTCTAGCGGGGGCGGGGGAGCAGTTCTTC | CASSLAGAGEQFF
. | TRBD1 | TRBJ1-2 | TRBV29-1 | TGCAGCGTTGGCCGGGACAGGGCCCATGGCTACACCTTC | CSVGRDRAHGYTF
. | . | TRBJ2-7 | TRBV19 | TGTGCCACCTCCCCGACTAGGAACTACGAGCAGTACTTC | CATSPTRNYEQYF
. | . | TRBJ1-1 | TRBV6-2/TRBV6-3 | TGTGCCAGCAGTTCGGGGGGTGAAGCTTTCTTT | CASSSGGEAFF